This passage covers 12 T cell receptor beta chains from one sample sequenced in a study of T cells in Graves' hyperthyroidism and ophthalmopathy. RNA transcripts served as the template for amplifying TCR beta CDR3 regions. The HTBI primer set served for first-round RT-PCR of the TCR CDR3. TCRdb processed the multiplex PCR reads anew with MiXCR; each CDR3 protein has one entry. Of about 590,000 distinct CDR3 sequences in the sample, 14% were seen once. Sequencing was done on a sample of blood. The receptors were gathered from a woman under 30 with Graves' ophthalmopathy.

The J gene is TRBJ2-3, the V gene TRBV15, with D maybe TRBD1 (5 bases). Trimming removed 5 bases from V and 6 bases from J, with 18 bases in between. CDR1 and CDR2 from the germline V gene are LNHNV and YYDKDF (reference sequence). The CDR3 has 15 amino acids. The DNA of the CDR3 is TGTGCCACCAGCGTCCAGGGTGGGTCCTCCGATACGCAGTATTTT. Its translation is CATSVQGGSSDTQYF.

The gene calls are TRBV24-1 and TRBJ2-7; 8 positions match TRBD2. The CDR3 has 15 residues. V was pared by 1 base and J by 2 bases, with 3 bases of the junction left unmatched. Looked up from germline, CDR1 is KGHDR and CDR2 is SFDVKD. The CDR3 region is CATSDFAGGPYEQYF. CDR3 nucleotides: TGTGCCACCAGTGATTTCGCGGGAGGACCCTACGAGCAGTACTTC.

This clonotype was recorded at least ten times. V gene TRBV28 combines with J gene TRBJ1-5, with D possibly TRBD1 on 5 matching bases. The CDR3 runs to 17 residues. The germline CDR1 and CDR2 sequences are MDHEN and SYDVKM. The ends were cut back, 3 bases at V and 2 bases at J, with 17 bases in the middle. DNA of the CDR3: TGTGCCAGCAGTTTGAGCGGGGCGTCAGGCCGCAATCAGCCCCAGCATTTT. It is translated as CASSLSGASGRNQPQHF.

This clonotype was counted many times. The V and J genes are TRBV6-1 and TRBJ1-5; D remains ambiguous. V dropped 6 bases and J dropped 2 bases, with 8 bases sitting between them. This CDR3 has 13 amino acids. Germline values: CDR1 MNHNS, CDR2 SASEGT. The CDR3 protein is CASRAEGNQPQHF. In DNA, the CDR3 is TGTGCCAGCAGGGCGGAGGGCAATCAGCCCCAGCATTTT.

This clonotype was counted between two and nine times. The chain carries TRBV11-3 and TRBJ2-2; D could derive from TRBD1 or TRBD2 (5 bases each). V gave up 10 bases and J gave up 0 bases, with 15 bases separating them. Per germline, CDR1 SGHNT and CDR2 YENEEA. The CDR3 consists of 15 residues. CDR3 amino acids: CATSGLGTNTGELFF. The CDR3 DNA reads TGTGCCACCTCGGGGCTAGGCACGAACACCGGGGAGCTGTTTTTT.

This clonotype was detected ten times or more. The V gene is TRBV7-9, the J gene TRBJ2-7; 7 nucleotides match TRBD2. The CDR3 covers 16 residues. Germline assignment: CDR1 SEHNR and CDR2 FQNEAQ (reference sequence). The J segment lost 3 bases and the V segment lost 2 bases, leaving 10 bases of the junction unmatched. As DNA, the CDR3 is TGTGCCAGCAGCTTAAGACCTGGGACTACCTACTACGAGCAGTACTTC. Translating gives CASSLRPGTTYYEQYF.

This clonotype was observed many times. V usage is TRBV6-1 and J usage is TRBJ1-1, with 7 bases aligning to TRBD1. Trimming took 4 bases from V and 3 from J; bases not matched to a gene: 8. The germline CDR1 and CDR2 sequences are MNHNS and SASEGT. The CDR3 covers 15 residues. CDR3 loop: CASSGGDSLHTEAFF. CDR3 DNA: TGTGCCAGCAGTGGGGGGGACAGTCTCCACACTGAAGCTTTCTTT.

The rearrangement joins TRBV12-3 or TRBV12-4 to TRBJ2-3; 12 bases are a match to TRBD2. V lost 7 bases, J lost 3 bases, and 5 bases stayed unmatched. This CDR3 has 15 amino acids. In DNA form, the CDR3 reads TGTGCCAGCACTTCCGGGACTAGCGGGACAGATACGCAGTATTTT. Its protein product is CASTSGTSGTDTQYF.

In DNA, the CDR3 is TGTGCCAGCAGTTTCTTCTACGGACAGGGGGCCAATCAGCCCCAGCATTTT. The encoded protein is CASSFFYGQGANQPQHF. The chain joins TRBV28 to TRBJ1-5; the match to TRBD1 covers 11 bases. This CDR3 is 17 amino acids long. The ends lost 3 bases at V and 3 bases at J; junction bases unmatched: 7. The germline V gene encodes CDR1 MDHEN and CDR2 SYDVKM.

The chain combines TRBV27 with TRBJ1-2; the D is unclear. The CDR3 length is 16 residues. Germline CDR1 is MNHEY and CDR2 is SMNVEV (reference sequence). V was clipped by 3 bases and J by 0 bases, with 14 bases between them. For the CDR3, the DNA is TGTGCCAGCAGTTTGGCCGGAGCACACTCTAACTATGGCTACACCTTC. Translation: CASSLAGAHSNYGYTF.

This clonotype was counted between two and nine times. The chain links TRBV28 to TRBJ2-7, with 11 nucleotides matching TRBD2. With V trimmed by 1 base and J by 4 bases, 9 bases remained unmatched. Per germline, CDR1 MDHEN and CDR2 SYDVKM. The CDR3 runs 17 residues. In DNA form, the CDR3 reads TGTGCCAGCAGTTTATCGGGACTAGCGGAAGAGTCTTACGAGCAGTACTTC. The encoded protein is CASSLSGLAEESYEQYF.

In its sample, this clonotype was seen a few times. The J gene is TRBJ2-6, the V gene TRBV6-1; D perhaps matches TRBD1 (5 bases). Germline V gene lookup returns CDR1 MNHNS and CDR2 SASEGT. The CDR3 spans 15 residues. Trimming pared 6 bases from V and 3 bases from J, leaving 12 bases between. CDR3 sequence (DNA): TGTGCCAGCAGGGCAGGGTACAGTGGGGCCAACGTCCTGACTTTC. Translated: CASRAGYSGANVLTF.